A selection of T cell receptor beta chains follows, all from one sample in a study of regulatory dendritic cells for organ transplantation. Generated by immunoSEQ multiplex PCR, the TCRdb table keeps only in-frame clones and is missing some. The table has roughly 27,000 clones, more than 70% seen once. Sequencing was carried out using naive CD8+ T cells from blood. These receptors originate from a human donor in good health. The conserved cysteine and the conserved F or W are not part of the CDR3 here. Each record gives: CDR3 protein, D gene, V gene, J gene. The D gene is left open where the match is weak.

ASSLSPGDEQY	NA	TRBV7-2	TRBJ2-7
ASSLGNTEAF	NA	TRBV4-1	TRBJ1-1
ASSSMDSSGNTIY	NA	TRBV7-9	TRBJ1-3
ASRGEGGNSNQPQH	NA	TRBV5-5	TRBJ1-5
ASSWGQGEWEKLF	TRBD1	TRBV5-1	TRBJ1-4
ASSLGGGYSMNTEAF	NA	TRBV9	TRBJ1-1
ASSDLRRGELSEAF	NA	TRBV10-1	TRBJ1-1
ASSTTDKNNEQF	NA	TRBV7-9	TRBJ2-1
ASSSAGDSNQPQH	NA	TRBV19	TRBJ1-5
ASSLTAVAVTDTQY	NA	TRBV7-3	TRBJ2-3
ASSQDPGSEDSPLH	NA	TRBV4-1	TRBJ1-6
ASSLLGQGNTEAF	NA	TRBV5-4	TRBJ1-1
ASNSGTGQETQY	TRBD1	TRBV9	TRBJ2-5
ASSELGLGAEAF	NA	TRBV6-1	TRBJ1-1
ASSRRQGSNQPQH	TRBD1	TRBV6-5	TRBJ1-5
ASSSPGQASYEQY	TRBD1	TRBV5-4	TRBJ2-7
ASSSGDRGMETQY	TRBD1	TRBV5-5	TRBJ2-5
ASSQDLAYGYT	NA	TRBV4-1	TRBJ1-2
ASSYPASGLHEQF	TRBD2	TRBV27	TRBJ2-1
ASSSRTSGVIAKNIQY	TRBD2	TRBV5-1	TRBJ2-4
ASSPGGQPQH	NA	TRBV4-1	TRBJ1-5
ASSPDTLEETQY	NA	TRBV5-6	TRBJ2-5
ASSLRETDTQY	NA	TRBV7-7	TRBJ2-3
ASSLLGQGSYEQY	TRBD1	TRBV7-2	TRBJ2-7